This T cell receptor beta chain was observed in a study of regulatory T cells in long-lasting Graves disease. General study points: Persistent disease samples used TRBV28, TRBJ1-2 and TRBJ2-5 preferentially.

This clonotype appeared many times. Antigen specificity is unknown. This CDR3 contains 15 residues. Trimming removed 3 bases from V and 2 bases from J, with 10 bases in between. The V gene's germline CDR1 is SNHLY and CDR2 FYNNEI. The time point: newly diagnosed GD, antithyroid drugs for less than 3 months. PBMC-extracted RNA yielded the TCR library. Through Arm-PCR of CDR3 regions and iRepertoire HTBI primers, TCR beta libraries were built. TCRdb passed the multiplex PCR reads through MiXCR, listing each CDR3 protein once. The sample includes about 430,000 distinct CDR3 sequences, approximately 15% of them seen just once. These data were also filed under a second study, of T cells in Graves' hyperthyroidism and ophthalmopathy. That investigation notes: It was a median approximately 7.1 months before onset that the model predicted ophthalmopathy.

This sequence joins TRBV2 and TRBJ2-2; TRBD2 might be the D (5 bases). The sample here was peripheral blood mononuclear cells (PBMCs), taken at new diagnosis, from a patient treated with antithyroid drugs. This receptor was identified in a woman aged 40 to 50 with Graves disease. CDR3 DNA: TGTGCCAGCAGTGAGGTTAGCGAAAACACCGGGGAGCTGTTTTTT. It specifies CASSEVSENTGELFF.